The T cell receptor (beta chain) under discussion was sequenced for a study of T cell changes during pregnancy in multiple sclerosis. The V and J ends lost 0 bases and 0 bases respectively, with 7 bases between them. This CDR3 is built from 14 residues. Germline V gene data show CDR1 as SGHNT and CDR2 as YYREEE (reference sequence). The repertoire was sequenced with immunoSEQ multiplex PCR; TCRdb's copy has only in-frame clones and lacks some. Found here are 90,000 to 120,000 clones, roughly 92% of them singletons; the top ten hold 0.78%. The TCR sequence derives from a female donor in good health, enrolled as a control in a pregnancy study. The input for sequencing was peripheral blood, taken in the third trimester of pregnancy. The chain combines TRBV5-4 with TRBJ2-7, with D tentatively TRBD1 (5 bases). Here the CDR3 DNA reads TGTGCCAGCAGCTTGGGGGGCTACTCCTACGAGCAGTACTTC. Translating gives CASSLGGYSYEQYF.